This T cell receptor beta chain was retrieved from a study of blood T cell repertoires in COVID-19. Enrolment of Seattle patients took place during active infection, and they were followed longitudinally. This table comes from immunoSEQ multiplex PCR, and its TCRdb copy is limited to in-frame clones, with some not included. The repertoire holds just over 350,000 clones, with 86% as singletons. This TCR derives from a woman aged 55-69 years with COVID-19, enrolled during active disease. Sample: peripheral blood.

In DNA, the CDR3 is TGTGCCAGCAGTTACTGGGGGGGGGCCAGCACAGATACGCAGTATTTT. It specifies CASSYWGGASTDTQYF. This chain links TRBV6-5 with TRBJ2-3, with a weak D call TRBD2 (7 bases). V dropped 1 base and J dropped 0 bases, with 11 bases sitting between them. From germline, CDR1 is MNHEY and CDR2 SVGAGI. This CDR3 comprises 16 residues.